A selection of T cell receptor beta chains follows, all from one sample in a study of shared clonotypes between healthy human individuals. The repertoire was sequenced with immunoSEQ multiplex PCR; TCRdb's copy has only in-frame clones and lacks some. The sample lists about 650,000 clones; about 95% were seen once. Sequenced input: naive CD8+ T cells sorted from blood. These TCRs come from a woman in her thirties in good health. CDR3s include the opening cysteine and the closing phenylalanine or tryptophan. A D gene is named only where the DNA matches it firmly. Only some rows state a clone size, as once, few, many or a class for expanded clones.

>.|.|TRBJ2-5|TRBV7-7
CASSNYRQKETQYF
TGTGCCAGCAGCAATTACCGACAGAAAGAGACCCAGTACTTC
>once|.|TRBJ2-1|TRBV4-1
CASSQEELSYNEQFF
TGCGCCAGCAGCCAAGAAGAGCTTTCCTACAATGAGCAGTTCTTC
>.|.|TRBJ1-1|TRBV29-1
CSVEVGDRWTEAFF
TGCAGCGTTGAAGTAGGAGACAGGTGGACTGAAGCTTTCTTT
>.|.|TRBJ1-4|TRBV15
CATSRVGEEKLFF
TGTGCCACCAGCAGAGTCGGGGAAGAAAAACTGTTTTTT
>.|TRBD2|TRBJ2-7|TRBV2
CASGGGEAGGRYEQYF
TGTGCCAGCGGGGGAGGGGAAGCGGGAGGGAGATACGAGCAGTACTTC
>once|TRBD1|TRBJ1-4|TRBV16
CASSQYRGENEKLFF
TGTGCCAGCAGCCAGTACAGGGGAGAGAATGAAAAACTGTTTTTT
>once|.|TRBJ1-4|TRBV27
CASSLRGAYEKLFF
TGTGCCAGCAGTTTAAGGGGGGCTTACGAAAAACTGTTTTTT
>.|TRBD2|TRBJ2-7|TRBV28
CASSIAGTYEQYF
TGTGCCAGCAGCATAGCGGGAACTTACGAGCAGTACTTC
>once|TRBD1|TRBJ1-2|TRBV11-2
CASSQGQGGNGYTF
TGTGCCAGCAGCCAGGGACAGGGAGGAAATGGCTACACCTTC
>.|.|TRBJ2-1|TRBV7-8
CASNLYLTGGVNEQFF
TGTGCCAGCAACCTCTATCTTACTGGAGGGGTCAATGAGCAGTTCTTC
>.|.|TRBJ2-7|TRBV11-2
CASSLADGSYEQYF
TGTGCCAGCAGCTTAGCGGACGGTTCCTACGAGCAGTACTTC
>.|TRBD1|TRBJ2-1|TRBV10-1
CASSESTGNNEQFF
TGCGCCAGCAGTGAGTCGACAGGGAACAATGAGCAGTTCTTC
>.|TRBD1|TRBJ1-2|TRBV5-1
CASSGTGEWGYTF
TGCGCCAGCAGCGGAACAGGGGAGTGGGGCTACACCTTC
>once|.|TRBJ1-1|TRBV6-5
CASSSGQNTEAEAFF
TGTGCCAGCAGTTCTGGACAGAACACTGAAGCTGAAGCTTTCTTT
>once|.|TRBJ2-5|TRBV10-1
CASSESGVQETQYF
TGCGCCAGCAGTGAGTCAGGGGTCCAAGAGACCCAGTACTTC
>.|.|TRBJ2-6|TRBV7-2
CASSPAGTTSGANVLTF
TGTGCCAGCAGCCCCGCCGGGACAACCTCTGGGGCCAACGTCCTGACTTTC
>.|.|TRBJ2-5|TRBV2
CASRFPGRETQYF
TGTGCCAGCAGGTTTCCGGGGCGGGAGACCCAGTACTTC
>.|.|TRBJ2-7|TRBV6-5
CASSHSPYEQYF
TGTGCCAGCAGTCACTCCCCCTACGAGCAGTACTTC
>.|.|TRBJ2-5|TRBV13
CASSLGLGETQYF
TGTGCCAGCAGCTTAGGACTAGGAGAGACCCAGTACTTC
>once|.|TRBJ2-7|TRBV5-6
CASSPVARGEQYF
TGTGCCAGCAGCCCGGTCGCAAGAGGCGAGCAGTACTTC
>.|TRBD2|TRBJ2-3|TRBV6-5
CASRKLAPSTDTQYF
TGTGCCAGCAGGAAACTAGCGCCTAGCACAGATACGCAGTATTTT
>.|TRBD2|TRBJ2-7|TRBV5-1
CASSFKGLAALHEQYF
TGCGCCAGCAGCTTCAAGGGACTAGCGGCTCTCCACGAGCAGTACTTC
>.|.|TRBJ1-2|TRBV7-3
CASSLGGYYGYTF
TGTGCCAGCAGCTTGGGGGGATACTATGGCTACACCTTC
>.|.|TRBJ1-1|TRBV5-1
CASSLGADTEAFF
TGCGCCAGCAGCTTGGGGGCGGACACTGAAGCTTTCTTT
>.|TRBD2|TRBJ2-7|TRBV5-6
CASSPGLAGGVSYEQYF
TGTGCCAGCAGCCCGGGACTAGCGGGAGGTGTATCCTACGAGCAGTACTTC
>once|.|TRBJ2-3|TRBV27
CASSFVGITDTQYF
TGTGCCAGCAGTTTTGTAGGGATCACTGATACGCAGTATTTT